Listed below are T cell receptor beta chains from one sample, sequenced in a study of blood T cell repertoires in COVID-19. Sequencing used immunoSEQ multiplex PCR; TCRdb keeps in-frame clones, though not all of them. The table lists 100,000 to 110,000 clones, approximately 86% of them singletons. Sequencing was done on a sample of peripheral blood. Receptors originate from a human donor in a cohort sampled during active COVID-19. CDR3s include the opening cysteine and the closing phenylalanine or tryptophan.

length: 18; J: TRBJ2-2; V: TRBV7-2; CDR3: CASSLGVTSGANTGELFF
length: 13; J: TRBJ1-4; V: TRBV7-9; CDR3: CASSLAGIEKLFF
length: 18; J: TRBJ1-3; V: TRBV9; CDR3: CASSVGLGQRISGNTIYF
length: 15; J: TRBJ2-7; V: TRBV30; CDR3: CAWGLAGDLTYEQYF
length: 16; J: TRBJ1-1; V: TRBV28; CDR3: CASSPPGTGIDTEAFF
length: 16; J: TRBJ2-1; V: TRBV6-4; CDR3: CASSDLGTSGVYEQFF
length: 14; J: TRBJ1-1; V: TRBV7-2; CDR3: CASSPAGSSTEAFF
length: 15; J: TRBJ2-7; V: TRBV25-1; CDR3: CASSEYGRGGNEQYF
length: 14; J: TRBJ1-5; V: TRBV28; CDR3: CASSHGRVNQPQHF
length: 13; J: TRBJ1-1; V: TRBV2; CDR3: CASRRGGPTEAFF
length: 13; J: TRBJ2-3; V: TRBV7-9; CDR3: CASSRSGWDTQYF
length: 16; J: TRBJ2-5; V: TRBV9; CDR3: CASSVTSGSSQETQYF
length: 15; J: TRBJ2-1; V: TRBV11-1; CDR3: CASSSRTSGYNEQFF
length: 15; J: TRBJ2-7; V: TRBV28; CDR3: CASSPPGLGSYEQYF
length: 14; J: TRBJ2-2; V: TRBV19; CDR3: CATGTGVQTGELFF
length: 12; J: TRBJ2-7; V: TRBV6-6; CDR3: CASSSTSREQYF
length: 13; J: TRBJ1-5; V: TRBV6-5; CDR3: CASSYSRSQPQHF
length: 16; J: TRBJ2-7; V: TRBV9; CDR3: CASSYSLGTSDFEQYF
length: 15; J: TRBJ2-4; V: TRBV3-1/TRBV3-2; CDR3: CASSQESLASNIQYF
length: 14; J: TRBJ1-5; V: TRBV2; CDR3: CASTRGNSNQPQHF
length: 12; J: TRBJ1-4; V: TRBV19; CDR3: CASKHRGEKLFF
length: 15; J: TRBJ1-6; V: TRBV10-3; CDR3: CAISEGASYNSPLHF
length: 17; J: TRBJ2-5; V: TRBV28; CDR3: CASSSRLAGEGIETQYF
length: 16; J: TRBJ2-1; V: TRBV19; CDR3: CASSMGQDLSDNEQFF